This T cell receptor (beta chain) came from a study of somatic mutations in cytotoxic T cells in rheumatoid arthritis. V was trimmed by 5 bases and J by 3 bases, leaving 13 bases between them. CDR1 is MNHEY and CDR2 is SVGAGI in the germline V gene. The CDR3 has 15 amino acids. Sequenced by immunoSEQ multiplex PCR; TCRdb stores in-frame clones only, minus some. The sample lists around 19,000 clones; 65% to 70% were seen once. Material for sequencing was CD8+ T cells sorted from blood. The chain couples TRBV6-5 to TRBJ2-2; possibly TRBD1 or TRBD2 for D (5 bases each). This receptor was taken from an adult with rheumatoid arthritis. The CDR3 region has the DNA TGTGCCAGCAGTGGGGACCTGGGGGACACCGGGGAGCTGTTTTTT. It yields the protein CASSGDLGDTGELFF.